This T cell receptor (beta chain) originates from a study of blood T cell repertoires in COVID-19. Whole-study context: Material from acute and convalescent COVID-19 was sourced from the United States, Italy and Spain. From T cells, B-cell-depleted T cells, or PBMCs came the material, which was cDNA or gDNA.

Original analysis: Nucleated cell counts were estimated from reference gene primer amplification. This table comes from immunoSEQ multiplex PCR, and its TCRdb copy is limited to in-frame clones, with some not included. V and J calls and clone size are as listed in that table; D and trimming were resolved from the DNA. This table holds 40,000 to 65,000 clones, just under 80% found once. This CDR3 is built from 14 residues. The junction had 8 bases not matched to a gene; V was cut back by 8 bases and J by 7 bases. Germline CDR1 reads SNHLY; CDR2 reads FYNNEI. The sequence derives from a human donor with active or convalescent COVID-19. The donor label of this sample is uncertain. J is TRBJ1-6 and V is TRBV2; 7 bases are a match to TRBD1. Sample: peripheral blood. The chain's CDR3 is CASVDRDSNSPLHF. The CDR3 DNA is TGTGCCAGCGTCGACCGGGACAGCAATTCACCCCTCCACTTT.